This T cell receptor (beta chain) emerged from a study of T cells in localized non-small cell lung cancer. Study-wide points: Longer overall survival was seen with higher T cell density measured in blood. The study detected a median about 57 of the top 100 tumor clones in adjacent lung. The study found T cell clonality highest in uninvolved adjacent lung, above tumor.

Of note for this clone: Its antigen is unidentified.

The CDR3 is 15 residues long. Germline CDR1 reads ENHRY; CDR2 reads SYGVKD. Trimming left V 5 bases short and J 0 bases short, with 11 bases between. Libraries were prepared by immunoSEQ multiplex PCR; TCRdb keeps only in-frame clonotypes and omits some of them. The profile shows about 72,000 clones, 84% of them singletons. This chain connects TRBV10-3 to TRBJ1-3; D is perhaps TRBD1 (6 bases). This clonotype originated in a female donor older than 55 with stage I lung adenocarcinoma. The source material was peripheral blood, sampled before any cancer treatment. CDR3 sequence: CAISPRGLSGNTIYF. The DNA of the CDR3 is TGTGCCATCAGTCCCCGGGGGCTCTCTGGAAACACCATATATTTT.